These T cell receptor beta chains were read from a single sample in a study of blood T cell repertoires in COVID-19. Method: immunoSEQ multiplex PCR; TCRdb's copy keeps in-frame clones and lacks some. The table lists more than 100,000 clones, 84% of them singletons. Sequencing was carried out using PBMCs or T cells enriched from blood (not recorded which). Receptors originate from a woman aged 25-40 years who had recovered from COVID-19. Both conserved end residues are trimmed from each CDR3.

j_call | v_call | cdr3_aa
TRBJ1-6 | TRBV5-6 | ASSWGAPPLH
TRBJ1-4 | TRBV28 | ASSLSAVNEKLF
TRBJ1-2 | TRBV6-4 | ASSDSEGYGYT
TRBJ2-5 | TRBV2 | ASSAETGGGWETQY
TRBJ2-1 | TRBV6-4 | ASSERENNEQF
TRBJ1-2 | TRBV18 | ASSPGQLQNYGYT
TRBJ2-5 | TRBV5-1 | ASSHRPTSGSGETQY
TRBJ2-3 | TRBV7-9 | ASSDLGARGADTQY
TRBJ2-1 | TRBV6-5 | ASSGLSYNEQF
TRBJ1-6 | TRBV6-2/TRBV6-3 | ASSQGTAYNSPLH
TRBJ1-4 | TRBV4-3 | ASSQESQDGVGIATNEKLF
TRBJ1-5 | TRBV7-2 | ASRAGQGASNQPQH
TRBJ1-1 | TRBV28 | ASSFPRGMTEAF
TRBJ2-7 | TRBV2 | ASSEQGAPSYEQY
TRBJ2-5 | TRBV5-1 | ASSSSRTRQETQY
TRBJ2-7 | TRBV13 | ASSPSEQNYEQY
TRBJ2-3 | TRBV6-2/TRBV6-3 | ASSRRGGGTDTQY
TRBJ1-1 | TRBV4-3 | ASSQGGTGKAF
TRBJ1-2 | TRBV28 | ASSSHRGGPRNYGYT
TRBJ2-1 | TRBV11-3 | ASSLAGTGGYNEQF
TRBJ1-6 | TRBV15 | ATSRDLREPLH
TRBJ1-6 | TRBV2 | ASSATGTNNSPLH
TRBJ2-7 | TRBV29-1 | SVVRPQGSSYEQY
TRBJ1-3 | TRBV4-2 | ASSSTGSGNTIY
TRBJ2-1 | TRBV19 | ASTQDRGLGDEQF
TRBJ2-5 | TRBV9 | ASSETPGQGGETQY
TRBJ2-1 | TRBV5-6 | ASSPTRQGSYNEQF
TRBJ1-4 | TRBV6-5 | ASSSTRNEKLF
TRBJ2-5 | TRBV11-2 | ASSPPREAGQETQY
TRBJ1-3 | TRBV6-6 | ASSYSGEGNTIY
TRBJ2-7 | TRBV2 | ASTEPGSGSSYEQY
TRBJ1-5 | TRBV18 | ASSPRADQPQH
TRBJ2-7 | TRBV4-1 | ASSQGVRTGPREQY
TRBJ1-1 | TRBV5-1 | ASSAPGTGGITEAF
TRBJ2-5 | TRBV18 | ASIPGLQETQY
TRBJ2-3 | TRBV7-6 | ASSLEPAGGTDTQY
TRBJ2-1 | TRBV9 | ASSVSSSSYNEQF
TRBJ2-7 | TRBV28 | ASSLPPGGFEQY
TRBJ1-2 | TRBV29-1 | SVEGYWTGYGYGYT
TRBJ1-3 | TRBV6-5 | ASSPDRGNTIY
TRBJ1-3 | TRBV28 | ASSLPPDISGNTIY
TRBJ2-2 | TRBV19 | ASSIDASRLTGELF
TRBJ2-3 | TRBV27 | ASRPSGSQAQY
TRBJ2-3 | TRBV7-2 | ASRIGTQLTDTQY
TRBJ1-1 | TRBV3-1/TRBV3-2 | ASSPRGTEAF
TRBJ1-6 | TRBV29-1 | SVAFSRGDNSPLH
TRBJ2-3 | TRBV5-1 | ASSPTFRRTDTQY
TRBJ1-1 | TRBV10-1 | ASRNRERNTEAF
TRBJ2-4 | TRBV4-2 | ASSHEGQGPKNIQY
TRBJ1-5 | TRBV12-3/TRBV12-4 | ASRGRGNQPQH
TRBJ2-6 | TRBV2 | ASSVLNSGANVLT
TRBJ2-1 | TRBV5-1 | ASSLVREEQF
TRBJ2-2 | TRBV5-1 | ASSWTSGRRPGELF